This T cell receptor beta chain was sequenced for a study of CD8 T cells in ankylosing spondylitis. Findings and caveats of the study: Some of these motif variants have turned up before, in reports on reactive arthritis synovial fluid and blood. Typical of ankylosing spondylitis blood, it appeared, was a TCR beta motif of about eight highly homologous variants. CD8+ cells made up the disease-linked clones, which were relatively rare in peripheral blood.

Each TCR beta library was made by quantitative 5'-RACE that incorporated molecular barcodes. TCRdb called the 5' RACE reads again in MiXCR, with one record for every CDR3 protein. The table records 400,000 to 450,000 distinct CDR3 sequences, approximately 17% of them present only once. The length of the CDR3 is 15 residues. Germline lookup yields CDR1 SGHVS and CDR2 FQNEAQ. Trimming stripped 1 base from V and 0 bases from J, with 6 bases between. This clonotype was found a few times. The antigen is undetermined. The TCR originated in a male donor with ankylosing spondylitis. The chain recombines TRBV7-8 with TRBJ2-2; no definite D call. The sample consisted of blood, either unsorted or a sorted T cell fraction (not recorded which). The CDR3 loop is CASSLETPNTGELFF. The CDR3 DNA is TGTGCCAGCAGCTTAGAGACGCCGAACACCGGGGAGCTGTTTTTT. Supplemented by reference TRBV7-8 and TRBJ2-2, the full variable domain reads GAGVSQSPRYKVAKRGQDVALRCDPISGHVSLFWYQQALGQGPEFLTYFQNEAQLDKSGLPSDRFFAERPEGSVSTLKIQRTQQEDSAVYLCASSLETPNTGELFFGEGSRLTVL.